This TCR beta chain emerged from a study of OX40 agonist ivuxolimab in advanced cancers. Study details: The patients' treatment was ivuxolimab, an agonistic anti-OX40 (CD134) antibody.

TCRdb's copy holds only in-frame clones and misses some; the assay was immunoSEQ multiplex PCR. The sample lists about 34,000 clones; 80% to 95% were seen once. The clonotype was recovered from an adult with an advanced solid tumor such as melanoma, head and neck, liver or kidney cancer. The sample in question was CD4+ or CD8+ T cells sorted from blood, obtained in a trial of the OX40 agonist ivuxolimab.

CDR3 nucleotide sequence: TGTGCCAGCAGCTTAGGTGCAACTAATGAAAAACTGTTTTTT. Its protein product is CASSLGATNEKLFF. The chain carries TRBV7-2 and TRBJ1-4; no firm D call. The ends were cut back, 1 base at V and 0 bases at J, with 3 bases in the middle. Germline lookup yields CDR1 SGHTA and CDR2 FQGNSA. This CDR3 is 14 amino acids long.